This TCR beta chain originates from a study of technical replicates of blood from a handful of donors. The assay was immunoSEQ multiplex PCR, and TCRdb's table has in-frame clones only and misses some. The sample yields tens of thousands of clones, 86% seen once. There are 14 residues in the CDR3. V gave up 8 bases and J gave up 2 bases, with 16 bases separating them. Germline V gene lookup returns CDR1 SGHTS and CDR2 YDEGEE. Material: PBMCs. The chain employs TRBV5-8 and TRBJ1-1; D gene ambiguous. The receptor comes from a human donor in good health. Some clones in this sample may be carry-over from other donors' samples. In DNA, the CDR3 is TGTGCCAGTAAGGTGGAACAGCTCAACACTGAAGCTTTCTTT. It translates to CASKVEQLNTEAFF.